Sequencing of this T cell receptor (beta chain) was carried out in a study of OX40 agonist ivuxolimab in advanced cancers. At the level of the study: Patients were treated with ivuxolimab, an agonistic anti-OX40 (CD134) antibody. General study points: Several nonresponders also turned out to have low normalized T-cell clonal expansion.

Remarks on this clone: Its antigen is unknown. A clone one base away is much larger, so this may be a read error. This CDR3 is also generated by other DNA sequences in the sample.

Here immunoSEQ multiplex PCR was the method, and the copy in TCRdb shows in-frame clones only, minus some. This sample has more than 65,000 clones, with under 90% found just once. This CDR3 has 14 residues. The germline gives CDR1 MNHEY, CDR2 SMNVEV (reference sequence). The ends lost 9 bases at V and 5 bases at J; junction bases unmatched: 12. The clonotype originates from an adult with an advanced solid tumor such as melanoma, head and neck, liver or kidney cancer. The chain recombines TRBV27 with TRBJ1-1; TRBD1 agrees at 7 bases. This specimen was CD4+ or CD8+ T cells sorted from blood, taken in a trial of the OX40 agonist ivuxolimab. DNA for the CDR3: TGTGCCAGTAGCTTACGACAGGGAAGGACTGAAGCTTTCTTT. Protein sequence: CASSLRQGRTEAFF.